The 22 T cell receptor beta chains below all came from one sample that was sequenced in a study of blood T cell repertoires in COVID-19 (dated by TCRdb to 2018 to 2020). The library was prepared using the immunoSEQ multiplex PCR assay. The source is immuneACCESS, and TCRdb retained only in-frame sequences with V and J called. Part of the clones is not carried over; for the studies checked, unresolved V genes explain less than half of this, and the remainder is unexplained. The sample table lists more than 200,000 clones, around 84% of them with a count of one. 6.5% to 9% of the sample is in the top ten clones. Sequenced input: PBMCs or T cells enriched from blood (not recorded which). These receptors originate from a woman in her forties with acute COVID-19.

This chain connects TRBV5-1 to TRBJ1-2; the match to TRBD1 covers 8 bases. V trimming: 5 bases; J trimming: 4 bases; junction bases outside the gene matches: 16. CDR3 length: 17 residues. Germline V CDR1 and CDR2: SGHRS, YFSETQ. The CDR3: CASRRGSGGPQRYGYTF. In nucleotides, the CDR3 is TGCGCCAGCAGGCGAGGGTCAGGGGGCCCCCAACGCTATGGCTACACCTTC.

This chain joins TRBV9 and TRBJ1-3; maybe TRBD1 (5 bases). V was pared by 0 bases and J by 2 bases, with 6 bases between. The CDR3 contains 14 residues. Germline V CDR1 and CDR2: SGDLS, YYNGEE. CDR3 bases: TGTGCCAGCAGCGTAGGGGGGGCTGGAAACACCATATATTTT. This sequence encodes CASSVGGAGNTIYF.

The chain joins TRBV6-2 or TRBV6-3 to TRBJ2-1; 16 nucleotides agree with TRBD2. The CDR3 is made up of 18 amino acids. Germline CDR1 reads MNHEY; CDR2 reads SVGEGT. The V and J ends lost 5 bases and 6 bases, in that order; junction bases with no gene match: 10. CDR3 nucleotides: TGTGCCAGCAGTCCCTCGGGACTAGCGGGAGGGTGGGGCAATGAGCAGTTCTTC. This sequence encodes CASSPSGLAGGWGNEQFF.

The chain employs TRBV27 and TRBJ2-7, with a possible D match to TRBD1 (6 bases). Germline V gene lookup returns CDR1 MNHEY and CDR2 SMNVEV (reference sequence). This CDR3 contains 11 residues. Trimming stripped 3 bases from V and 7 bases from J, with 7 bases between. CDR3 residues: CASSFGTEQYF. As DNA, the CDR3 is TGTGCCAGCAGTTTCGGGACAGAGCAGTACTTC.

The CDR3 is CASSSGQGSTDTQYF. The CDR3 nucleotides are TGTGCCAGCAGCTCGGGACAGGGGTCCACAGATACGCAGTATTTT. V is TRBV7-8 and J is TRBJ2-3, with TRBD1 matching over 10 bases. Trimming removed 4 bases from V and 2 bases from J; junction bases left unmatched: 3. The germline V gene has CDR1 SGHVS and CDR2 FQNEAQ. The CDR3 runs 15 residues.

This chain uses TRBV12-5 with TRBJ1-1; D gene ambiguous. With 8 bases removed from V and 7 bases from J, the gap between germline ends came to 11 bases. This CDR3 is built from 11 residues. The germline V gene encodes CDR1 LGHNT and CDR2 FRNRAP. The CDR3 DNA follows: TGTGCTAGTAGCGGTGGGTTTGAAGCTTTCTTT. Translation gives CASSGGFEAFF.

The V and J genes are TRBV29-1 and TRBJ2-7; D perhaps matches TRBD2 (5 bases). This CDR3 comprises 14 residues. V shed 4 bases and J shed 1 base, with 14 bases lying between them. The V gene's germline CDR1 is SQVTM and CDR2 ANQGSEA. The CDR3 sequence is CSVGLGAVSYEQYF. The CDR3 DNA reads TGCAGCGTTGGTTTGGGAGCGGTGTCCTACGAGCAGTACTTC.

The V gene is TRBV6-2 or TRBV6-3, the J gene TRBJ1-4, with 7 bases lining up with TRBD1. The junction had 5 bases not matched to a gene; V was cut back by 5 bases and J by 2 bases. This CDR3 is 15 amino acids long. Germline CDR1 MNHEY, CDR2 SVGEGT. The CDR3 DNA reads TGTGCCAGCAGTCGCGACAGGGCCACTAATGAAAAACTGTTTTTT. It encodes CASSRDRATNEKLFF.

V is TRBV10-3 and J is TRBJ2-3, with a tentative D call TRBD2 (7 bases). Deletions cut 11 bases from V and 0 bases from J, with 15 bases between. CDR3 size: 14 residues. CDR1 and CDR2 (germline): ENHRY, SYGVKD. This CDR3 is CASKRDTSTDTQYF. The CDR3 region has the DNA TGTGCCTCCAAGCGGGACACTAGCACAGATACGCAGTATTTT.

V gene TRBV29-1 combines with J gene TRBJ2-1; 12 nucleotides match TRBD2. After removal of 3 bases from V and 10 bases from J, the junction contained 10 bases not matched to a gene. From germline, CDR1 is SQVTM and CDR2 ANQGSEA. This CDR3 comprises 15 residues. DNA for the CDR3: TGCAGCGTTGACAAGTCCCTAGCGGGAGGGGGAGAGCAGTTCTTC. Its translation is CSVDKSLAGGGEQFF.

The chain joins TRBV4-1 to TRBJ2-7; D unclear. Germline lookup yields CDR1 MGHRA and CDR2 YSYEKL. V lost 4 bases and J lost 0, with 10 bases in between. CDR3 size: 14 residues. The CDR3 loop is CASSPPHTSYEQYF. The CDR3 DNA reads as TGCGCCAGCAGCCCCCCCCACACCTCCTACGAGCAGTACTTC.

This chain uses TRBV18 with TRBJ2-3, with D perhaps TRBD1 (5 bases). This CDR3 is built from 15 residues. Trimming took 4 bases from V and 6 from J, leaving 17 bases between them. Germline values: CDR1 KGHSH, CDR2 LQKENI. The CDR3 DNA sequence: TGTGCCAGCTCACTCCGGGCCCCACCAGGGGATACGCAGTATTTT. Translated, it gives CASSLRAPPGDTQYF.

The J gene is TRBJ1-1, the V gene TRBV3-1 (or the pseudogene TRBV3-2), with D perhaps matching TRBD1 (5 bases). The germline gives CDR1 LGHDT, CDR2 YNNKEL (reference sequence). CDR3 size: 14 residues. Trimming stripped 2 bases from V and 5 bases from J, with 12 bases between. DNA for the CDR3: TGTGCCAGCAGCCAATTAGGGGTGGGTACTGAAGCTTTCTTT. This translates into CASSQLGVGTEAFF.

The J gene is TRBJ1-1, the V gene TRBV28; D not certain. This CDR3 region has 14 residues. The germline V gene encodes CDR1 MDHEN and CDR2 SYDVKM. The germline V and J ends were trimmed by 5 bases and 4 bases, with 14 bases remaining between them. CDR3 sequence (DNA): TGTGCCAGCAGTCCGGGGAGTCCGATCACTGAAGCTTTCTTT. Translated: CASSPGSPITEAFF.

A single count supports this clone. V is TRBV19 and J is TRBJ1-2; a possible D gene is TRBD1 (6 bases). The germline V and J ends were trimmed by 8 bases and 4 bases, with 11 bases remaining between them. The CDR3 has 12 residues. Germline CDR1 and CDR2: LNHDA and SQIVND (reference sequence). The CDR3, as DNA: TGTGCCAGTGAGGACAGAAGCTATGGCTACACCTTC. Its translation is CASEDRSYGYTF. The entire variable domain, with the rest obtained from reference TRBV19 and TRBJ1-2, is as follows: DGGITQSPKYLFRKEGQNVTLSCEQNLNHDAMYWYRQDPGQGLRLIYYSQIVNDFQKGDIAEGYSVSREKKESFPLTVTSAQKNPTAFYLCASEDRSYGYTFGSGTRLTVV.

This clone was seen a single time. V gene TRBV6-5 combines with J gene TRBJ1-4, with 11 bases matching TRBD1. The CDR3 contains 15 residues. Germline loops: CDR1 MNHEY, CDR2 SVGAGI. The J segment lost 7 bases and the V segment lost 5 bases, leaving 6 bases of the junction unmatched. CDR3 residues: CASSIRTGGGEKLFF. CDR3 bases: TGTGCCAGCAGTATTCGGACAGGGGGCGGTGAAAAACTGTTTTTT.

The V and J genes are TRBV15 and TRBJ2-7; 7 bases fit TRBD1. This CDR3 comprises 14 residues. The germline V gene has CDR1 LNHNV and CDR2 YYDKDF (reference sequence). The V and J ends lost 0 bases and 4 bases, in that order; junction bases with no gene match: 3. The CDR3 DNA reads TGTGCCACCAGCAGAGAGGGGACAGATTACGAGCAGTACTTC. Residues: CATSREGTDYEQYF.

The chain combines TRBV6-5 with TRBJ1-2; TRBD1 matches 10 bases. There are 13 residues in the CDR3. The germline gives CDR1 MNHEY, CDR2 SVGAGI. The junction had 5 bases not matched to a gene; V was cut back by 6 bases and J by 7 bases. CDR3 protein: CASSQTGGLGYTF. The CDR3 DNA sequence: TGTGCCAGCAGCCAGACAGGGGGCCTTGGCTACACCTTC.

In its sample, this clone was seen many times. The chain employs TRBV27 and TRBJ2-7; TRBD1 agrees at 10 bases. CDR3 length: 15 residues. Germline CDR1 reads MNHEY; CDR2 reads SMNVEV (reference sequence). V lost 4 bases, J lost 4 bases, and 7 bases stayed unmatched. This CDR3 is CASSWGTGVDYEQYF. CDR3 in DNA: TGTGCCAGCAGTTGGGGGACAGGGGTCGATTACGAGCAGTACTTC.

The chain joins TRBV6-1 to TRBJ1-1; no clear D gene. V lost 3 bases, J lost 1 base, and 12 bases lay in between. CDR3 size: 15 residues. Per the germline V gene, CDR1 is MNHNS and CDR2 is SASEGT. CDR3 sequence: CASSDDADWNTEAFF. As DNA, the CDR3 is TGTGCCAGCAGTGACGACGCCGACTGGAACACTGAAGCTTTCTTT.

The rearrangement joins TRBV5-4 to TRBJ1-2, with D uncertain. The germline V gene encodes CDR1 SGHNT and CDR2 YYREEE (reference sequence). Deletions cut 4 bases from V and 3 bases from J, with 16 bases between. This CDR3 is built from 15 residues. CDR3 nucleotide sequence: TGTGCCAGCAGCCAAACCAGGTCCTTGGACTATGGCTACACCTTC. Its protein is CASSQTRSLDYGYTF.

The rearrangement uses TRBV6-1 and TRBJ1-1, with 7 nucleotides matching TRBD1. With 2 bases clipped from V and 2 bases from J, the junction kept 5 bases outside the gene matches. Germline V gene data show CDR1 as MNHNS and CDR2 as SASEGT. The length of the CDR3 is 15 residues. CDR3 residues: CASSERQGINTEAFF. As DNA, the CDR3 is TGTGCCAGCAGTGAAAGACAGGGAATAAACACTGAAGCTTTCTTT.